This TCR beta chain was retrieved from a study of immune evolution from preneoplasia to lung adenocarcinoma (dated by TCRdb to the early 2020s). Regarding the research as a whole: HLA loss of heterozygosity was observed in approximately 7%, 15% and 30% of AIS, MIA and ADC lesions, respectively, and was not observed in any AAH lesions. TCR sequencing data came from a few dozen patients. POLYSOLVER was used to infer Class I HLA alleles from exome data, while LOHHLA was used to detect allele-specific HLA loss. The study combined immune gene expression, TCR sequencing and multiplex immunofluorescence to profile immune contexture across lung adenocarcinoma precursors and invasive adenocarcinoma. Sample size was based on specimen availability rather than a prior power calculation. The immune data were integrated with whole exome sequencing and methylation data obtained from the same cohort of nodules. The overall cohort was made up of about 53 patients with pulmonary nodules who had surgical resection. The study reported that 90 to 120 samples were used for TCR sequencing. Resected precursor lesions (AAH, AIS, MIA) and invasive adenocarcinomas were compared against paired morphologically normal lung tissue.

The trim is 3 bases for V and 2 bases for J, with a gap of 16 bases between the germline ends. Taken from the germline V gene, the CDR1 and CDR2 loops are SGHRS and YFSETQ. From its cysteine to its phenylalanine, the CDR3 spans 16 amino acids. The sequence is cut down to CDR3 DNA, 48 bases in frame from base 1. Results and caveats for the whole study, not just this receptor: KRAS-mutant nodules showed the highest T cell clonality compared with EGFR-mutant or double wild-type lesions. Normal lung had the highest top T cell clone frequencies, and these frequencies appeared to fall progressively from AAH through AIS, MIA and invasive adenocarcinoma. The highest clonality was observed in normal lung, whereas higher T cell density and diversity but lower clonality appeared to be present in later-stage lesions. The findings were based on association rather than direct causation, and larger cohorts with long-term follow-up and longitudinal biopsies were deemed needed. Because all patients were from Japan and China, applicability to Western populations was uncertain.

Remarks on this clone: It has no known antigen specificity. No much larger clonotype is one base removed from it; base qualities were not supplied.

Between about 2013 and 2017, the patients underwent resection in either Japan or China. Histologic diagnosis of each case was confirmed independently by two lung cancer pathologists on H&E slides. Premalignant or tumor cells were enriched for nucleic acid extraction by macro-dissection performed after pathologic assessment. The AllPrep DNA/RNA FFPE Kit was used to isolate DNA from FFPE tissue. Using the immunoSEQ hsTCRbeta Kit, TCR beta CDR3 regions were sequenced from DNA. Under the source paper's analysis protocol: TCR sequencing data were analysed with the ImmunoSEQ Analyzer. T cell clonality was defined as 1 minus Pielou's evenness, calculated on productive rearrangements. T cell diversity was measured with the inverse Simpson index on productive templates. T cell density was defined as TCR beta template counts normalized to usable DNA, with usable DNA estimated by amplification and sequencing of housekeeping genes. TCR metrics were compared across histologic stages using two-sided Kruskal-Wallis tests. TCRdb mirrors the immuneACCESS table, restricted to in-frame sequences. Some clones are absent from its copies; in checked studies, under half trace to an unresolved V gene, and the reason for the others is unknown. The V and J calls and clone size come from that table; D and trimming were worked out from the DNA. In all, the sample holds about 6,900 clones, and roughly 83% of those were seen once. Roughly 2.5% of the sample goes to the ten largest clones.

The V and J segments used are TRBV5-1 and TRBJ2-3, with the D segment identity uncertain. This receptor was obtained from a person aged 35-55 years with lung adenocarcinoma. Sequenced sample: FFPE invasive lung adenocarcinoma tissue. The cell subset or site label, as the study defines it: frankly invasive lung adenocarcinoma (ADC). The DNA is as follows: TGCGCCAGCAGCTATTTGGGCCCCCCGTTCACAGATACGCAGTATTTT. This yields the protein CASSYLGPPFTDTQYF.